The clone carrying this T cell receptor (beta chain) was found many times. As yet, its antigen is unknown. The record originates from a study of T cells in Graves' hyperthyroidism and ophthalmopathy. Study-wide findings and caveats: Ophthalmopathy got predicted by the model a median about six months before its onset. Researchers report that a 13 V-J model separated ophthalmopathy from stable hyperthyroidism.

Patients counted as stable if ophthalmopathy did not develop within 18 months. TCR beta CDR3 sequences were amplified from RNA transcripts. The primer set for the first-round RT-PCR of the TCR CDR3 was HTBI. TCRdb recomputed calls from the multiplex PCR reads with MiXCR, one row per CDR3 protein. The sample includes about 560,000 distinct CDR3 sequences, 16% of them seen just once. The specimen sequenced was blood. This TCR was recovered from a woman aged 18-30 years with Graves' hyperthyroidism.

The CDR3 spells CASSGLGRETQYF. For the CDR3, the DNA is TGTGCCAGCAGCGGGTTGGGGAGGGAGACCCAGTACTTC. The gene calls are TRBV11-2 and TRBJ2-5, with D tentatively TRBD2 (6 bases). The CDR3 has 13 residues. Trimming left V 5 bases short and J 5 bases short, with 12 bases between. Germline assignment: CDR1 SGHAT and CDR2 FQNNGV. Variable domain in full (rest from reference TRBV11-2 and TRBJ2-5): EAGVAQSPRYKIIEKRQSVAFWCNPISGHATLYWYQQILGQGPKLLIQFQNNGVVDDSQLPKDRFSAERLKGVDSTLKIQPAKLEDSAVYLCASSGLGRETQYFGPGTRLLVL.